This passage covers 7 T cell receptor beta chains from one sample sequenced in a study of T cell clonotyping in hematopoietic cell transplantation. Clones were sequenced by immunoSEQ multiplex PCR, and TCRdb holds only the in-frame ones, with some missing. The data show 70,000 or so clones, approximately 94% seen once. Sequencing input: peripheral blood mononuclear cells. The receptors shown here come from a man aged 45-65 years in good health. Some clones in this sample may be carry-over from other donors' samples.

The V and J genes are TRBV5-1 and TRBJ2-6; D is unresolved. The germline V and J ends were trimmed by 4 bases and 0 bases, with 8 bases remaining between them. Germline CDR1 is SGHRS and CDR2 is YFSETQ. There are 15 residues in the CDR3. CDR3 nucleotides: TGCGCCAGCAGCATTCAGCCCTCTGGGGCCAACGTCCTGACTTTC. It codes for CASSIQPSGANVLTF.

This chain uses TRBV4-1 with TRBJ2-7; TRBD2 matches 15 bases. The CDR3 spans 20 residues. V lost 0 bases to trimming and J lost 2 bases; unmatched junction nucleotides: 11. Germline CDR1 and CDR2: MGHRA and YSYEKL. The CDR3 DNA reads TGCGCCAGCAGCCAAGATAAGGGAGGACTAGCGGGAGGGCCAGCCTACGAGCAGTACTTC. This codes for CASSQDKGGLAGGPAYEQYF.

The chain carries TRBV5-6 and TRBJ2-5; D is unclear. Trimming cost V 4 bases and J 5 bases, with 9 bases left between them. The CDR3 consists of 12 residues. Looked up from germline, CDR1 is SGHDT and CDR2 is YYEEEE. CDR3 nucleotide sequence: TGTGCCAGCAGCGAATTGTTGGAGACCCAGTACTTC. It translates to CASSELLETQYF.

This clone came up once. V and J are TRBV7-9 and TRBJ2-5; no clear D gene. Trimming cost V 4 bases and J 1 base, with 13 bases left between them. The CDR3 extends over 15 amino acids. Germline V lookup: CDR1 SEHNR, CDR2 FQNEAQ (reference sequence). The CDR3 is CASSSRTIFQETQYF. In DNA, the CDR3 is TGTGCCAGCAGCTCCAGAACAATATTCCAAGAGACCCAGTACTTC.

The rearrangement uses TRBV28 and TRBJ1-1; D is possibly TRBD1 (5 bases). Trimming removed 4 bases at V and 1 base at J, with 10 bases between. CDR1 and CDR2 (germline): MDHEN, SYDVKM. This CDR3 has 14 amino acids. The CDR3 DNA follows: TGTGCCAGCAGTTCGGGACTTAGGAACACTGAAGCTTTCTTT. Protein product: CASSSGLRNTEAFF.

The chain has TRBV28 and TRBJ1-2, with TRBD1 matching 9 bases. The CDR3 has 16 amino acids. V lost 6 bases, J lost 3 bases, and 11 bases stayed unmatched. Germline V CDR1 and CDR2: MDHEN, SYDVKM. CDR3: CASRPTGGVGDYGYTF. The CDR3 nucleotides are TGTGCCAGCAGACCTACAGGGGGCGTAGGGGACTATGGCTACACCTTC.

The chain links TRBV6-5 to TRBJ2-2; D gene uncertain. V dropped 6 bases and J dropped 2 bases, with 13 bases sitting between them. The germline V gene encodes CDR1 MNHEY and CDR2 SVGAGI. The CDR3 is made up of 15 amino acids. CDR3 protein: CASRPQWINTGELFF. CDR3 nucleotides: TGTGCCAGCAGGCCACAGTGGATCAACACCGGGGAGCTGTTTTTT.